Presented here are 15 T cell receptor beta chains from one specimen sequenced in a study of blood T cell repertoires in COVID-19. Assay: immunoSEQ multiplex PCR; the TCRdb copy retains only in-frame clones and omits some. The sample holds over 150,000 clones, approximately 83% seen once. The sample comprised peripheral blood. The receptors originated from a woman aged 40 to 50 with COVID-19, enrolled during active disease.

This sequence joins TRBV7-9 and TRBJ2-7, with TRBD1 matching over 8 bases. Per germline, CDR1 SEHNR and CDR2 FQNEAQ (reference sequence). Trimming took 7 bases from V and 13 from J; bases not matched to a gene: 9. The CDR3 sequence is 11 residues long. The CDR3 DNA reads TGTGCCAGCATCGACCGGGACAGGACCTACTTC. Residues: CASIDRDRTYF.

This clone was recorded once. This chain uses TRBV9 with TRBJ2-3; 16 nucleotides agree with TRBD2. With 2 bases clipped from V and 5 bases from J, the junction kept 14 bases outside the gene matches. This CDR3 is 20 amino acids long. CDR1 and CDR2 from the germline V gene are SGDLS and YYNGEE. As DNA, the CDR3 is TGTGCCAGCAGCGTGACCGGGACTAGCGGGAGGGCCTTTATCCAAGATACGCAGTATTTT. Residues: CASSVTGTSGRAFIQDTQYF.

V is TRBV5-1 and J is TRBJ2-5; 10 bases agree with TRBD1. V shed 0 bases, J shed 5 bases, and the junction held 4 bases outside the gene matches. CDR1 and CDR2 from the germline V gene are SGHRS and YFSETQ. This CDR3 region has 15 residues. CDR3 sequence (DNA): TGCGCCAGCAGCTTGGGGGACAGGGGAAGCGAGACCCAGTACTTC. It is translated as CASSLGDRGSETQYF.

The gene calls are TRBV21-1 and TRBJ2-3; the DNA was not compared with TRBD1, the D call given in the table. TRBV21-1 is a pseudogene segment. The CDR3 contains 18 residues. CDR3 amino acids: CASSKWGARGQLTDTQYF. The CDR3 nucleotides read TGTGCCAGCAGCAAATGGGGGGCCAGGGGGCAACTCACAGATACGCAGTATTTT.

The V and J genes are TRBV24-1 and TRBJ2-3, with a possible D match to TRBD2 (5 bases). V lost 2 bases, J lost 1 base, and 12 bases lay in between. The CDR3 is 16 amino acids. CDR1 KGHDR and CDR2 SFDVKD come from the germline V gene. In DNA form, the CDR3 reads TGTGCCACCAGTGATTCTGGGAGCGGAGGCACAGATACGCAGTATTTT. The encoded protein is CATSDSGSGGTDTQYF.

This chain links TRBV29-1 with TRBJ2-3, with 9 bases lining up with TRBD2. J lost 4 bases, V lost 7 bases, and 9 bases had no gene match. The CDR3 is 14 residues long. The V gene's germline CDR1 is SQVTM and CDR2 ANQGSEA. The DNA of the CDR3 is TGCAGCGGACGTCCTAGCGGGAAGGCAGATACGCAGTATTTT. Translated: CSGRPSGKADTQYF.

The chain carries TRBV27 and TRBJ2-1; D is uncertain. V was shortened by 6 bases and J by 6 bases, with 18 bases between the two germline ends. The CDR3 loop spans 15 amino acids. Germline V gene sequence: CDR1 MNHEY, CDR2 SMNVEV (reference sequence). The CDR3 spells CASSHSPLVSNEQFF. For the CDR3, the DNA is TGTGCCAGCAGCCACAGTCCCCTCGTCTCCAATGAGCAGTTCTTC.

The rearrangement joins TRBV5-4 to TRBJ2-7; D gene unclear. CDR1 is SGHNT and CDR2 is YYREEE in the germline V gene (reference sequence). The V end was cut by 2 bases, the J end by 4 bases, with 13 bases between. The CDR3 totals 14 residues. This CDR3 is CASSLDIRIYEQYF. The DNA of the CDR3 is TGTGCCAGCAGCTTAGACATCCGGATTTACGAGCAGTACTTC.

This chain links TRBV5-1 with TRBJ2-7; 8 bases line up with TRBD1. V lost 1 base and J lost 6; bases outside the gene matches: 6. The CDR3 covers 14 residues. Germline assignment: CDR1 SGHRS and CDR2 YFSETQ. The CDR3 region has the DNA TGCGCCAGCAGCTTGAACCAGGGGGCTGGCGAGCAGTACTTC. Protein sequence: CASSLNQGAGEQYF.

The chain joins TRBV5-6 to TRBJ2-5; 9 bases are a match to TRBD2. Germline CDR1 and CDR2: SGHDT and YYEEEE. CDR3 length equals 15 residues. The V segment lost 3 bases and the J segment 1 base; nucleotides outside the gene matches: 4. The chain's CDR3 is CASSWREGAQETQYF. CDR3 in DNA: TGTGCCAGCAGCTGGCGGGAGGGGGCCCAAGAGACCCAGTACTTC. The whole variable domain, filled in from reference TRBV5-6 and TRBJ2-5, reads DAGVTQSPTHLIKTRGQQVTLRCSPKSGHDTVSWYQQALGQGPQFIFQYYEEEERQRGNFPDRFSGHQFPNYSSELNVNALLLGDSALYLCASSWREGAQETQYFGPGTRLLVL.

In this sample, this clone turned up once. The chain couples TRBV5-6 to TRBJ2-7, with 7 bases that match TRBD2. The ends lost 2 bases at V and 3 bases at J; junction bases unmatched: 2. Germline V gene data show CDR1 as SGHDT and CDR2 as YYEEEE. The CDR3 loop spans 13 amino acids. CDR3 bases: TGTGCCAGCAGCTTCCGGGACTACTACGAGCAGTACTTC. Translated, it gives CASSFRDYYEQYF.

V gene TRBV5-1 combines with J gene TRBJ2-5; 7 nucleotides align to TRBD1. CDR3 length equals 14 residues. Per the germline V gene, CDR1 is SGHRS and CDR2 is YFSETQ. Losses at the gene ends were 4 bases for V and 3 bases for J; bases not matched to a gene: 6. In DNA form, the CDR3 reads TGCGCCAGCAGCCTGGGGACAGCCAAAGAGACCCAGTACTTC. Amino acids: CASSLGTAKETQYF.

This clone was seen ten or more times. V is TRBV4-1 and J is TRBJ2-7; 7 nucleotides align to TRBD1. The germline gives CDR1 MGHRA, CDR2 YSYEKL. Trimming at V came to 4 bases and at J to 2 bases, leaving 8 bases not matched to a gene. This CDR3 spans 15 amino acids. The CDR3 DNA follows: TGCGCCAGCAGCCTCCCCGGGACAGACCCCTACGAGCAGTACTTC. Translation gives CASSLPGTDPYEQYF.

The chain combines TRBV9 with TRBJ2-3; D uncertain. Germline V CDR1 and CDR2: SGDLS, YYNGEE. V shed 0 bases and J shed 1 base, with 15 bases lying between them. The CDR3 is made up of 17 amino acids. CDR3 amino acids: CASSVGASRLGTDTQYF. CDR3 nucleotides: TGTGCCAGCAGCGTAGGTGCCAGCCGGCTAGGCACAGATACGCAGTATTTT.

The gene calls are TRBV3-1 (or the pseudogene TRBV3-2) and TRBJ1-4, with TRBD1 as a possible D gene (5 bases). This CDR3 is built from 14 residues. V was pared by 1 base and J by 7 bases, with 10 bases between. Germline V gene sequence: CDR1 LGHDT, CDR2 YNNKEL (reference sequence). CDR3 coding DNA: TGTGCCAGCAGCCAAGGAAGGGGCGGTGAAAAACTGTTTTTT. Its protein product is CASSQGRGGEKLFF.